This TCR beta chain appears in the sequencing data of a study of beta chain features in type 1 diabetes. Points from the study as a whole: There was a moderate but significant shortening of TCRB CDR3s in all four CD4+ subsets of Type 1 diabetes patients.

There are 15 residues in the CDR3. V was clipped by 3 bases and J by 3 bases; unmatched bases: 2. Germline lookup yields CDR1 SGHTA and CDR2 FQGNSA. Details on this clone: No antigen is known for it. Other DNA sequences from this sample encode an identical CDR3 as well.

cDNA synthesis used the whole RNA isolate, giving expressed TCRB sequences. Profiling relied on immunoSEQ multiplex PCR, and the TCRdb table lists in-frame clones only, not all of them. This table has 300,000 to 400,000 clones, approximately 13% appearing once. The source material was naive CD4+ T cells from blood. The genes are TRBV7-2 and TRBJ2-1, with 10 bases aligning to TRBD2. This receptor was taken from a woman in her late teens or twenties with type 1 diabetes. The CDR3 coding sequence is TGTGCCAGCAGCTTTGGACTAGCGGTCTACAATGAGCAGTTCTTC. It translates to CASSFGLAVYNEQFF.